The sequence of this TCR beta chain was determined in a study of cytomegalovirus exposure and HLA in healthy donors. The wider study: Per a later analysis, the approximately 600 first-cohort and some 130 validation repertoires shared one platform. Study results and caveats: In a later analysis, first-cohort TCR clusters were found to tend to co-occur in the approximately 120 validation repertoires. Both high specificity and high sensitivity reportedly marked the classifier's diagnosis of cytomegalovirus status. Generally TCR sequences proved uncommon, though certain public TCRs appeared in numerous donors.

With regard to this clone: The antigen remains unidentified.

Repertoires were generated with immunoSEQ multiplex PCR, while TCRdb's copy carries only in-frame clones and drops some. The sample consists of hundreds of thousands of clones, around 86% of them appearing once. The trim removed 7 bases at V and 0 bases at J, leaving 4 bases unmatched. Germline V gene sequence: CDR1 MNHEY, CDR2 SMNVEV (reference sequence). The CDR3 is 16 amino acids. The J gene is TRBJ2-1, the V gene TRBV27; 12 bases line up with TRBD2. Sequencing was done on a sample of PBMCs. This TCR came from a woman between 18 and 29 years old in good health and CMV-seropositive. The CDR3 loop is CASIGTSGSSYNEQFF. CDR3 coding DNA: TGTGCCAGCATCGGGACTAGCGGGTCCTCCTACAATGAGCAGTTCTTC.